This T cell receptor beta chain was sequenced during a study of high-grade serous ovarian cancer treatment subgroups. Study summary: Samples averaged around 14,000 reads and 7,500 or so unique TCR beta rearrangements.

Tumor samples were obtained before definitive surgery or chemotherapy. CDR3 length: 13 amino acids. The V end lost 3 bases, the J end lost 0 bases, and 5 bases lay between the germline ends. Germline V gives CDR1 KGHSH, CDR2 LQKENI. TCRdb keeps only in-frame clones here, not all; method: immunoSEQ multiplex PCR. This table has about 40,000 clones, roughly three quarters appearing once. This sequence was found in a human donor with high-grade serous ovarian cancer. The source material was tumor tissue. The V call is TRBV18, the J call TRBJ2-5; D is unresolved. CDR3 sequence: CASSPVNQETQYF. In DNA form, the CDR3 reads TGTGCCAGCTCACCGGTCAACCAAGAGACCCAGTACTTC.